The 25 T cell receptor beta chains in this list originate from one sample, sequenced in a study of T cell responses to AZD1222 COVID-19 vaccine (dated by TCRdb to the early 2020s). The time point label on this specimen signifies: about 28 days (+/-7) after the second vaccine dose. Preparation of the library involved the immunoSEQ multiplex PCR assay. TCRdb limited this immuneACCESS table to in-frame rearrangements with V and J called. A share of clones is missing; checked studies link under half to unresolved V genes, and the rest is unexplained. Within this sample are about 200,000 clones, with roughly 92% of them counted one time only. The ten top clones hold 1% of the sample. The specimen comprised peripheral blood, sampled 28 days after the second AZD1222 dose. Source of these receptors: an adult who received the AZD1222 COVID-19 vaccine.

This chain connects TRBV6-5 to TRBJ2-1, with 11 positions matching TRBD2. Germline values: CDR1 MNHEY, CDR2 SVGAGI. CDR3 length equals 15 residues. V lost 4 bases and J lost 5; bases outside the gene matches: 4. This chain's CDR3 is CASSSGLAGNNEQFF. CDR3 coding DNA: TGTGCCAGCAGTTCCGGACTAGCGGGCAACAATGAGCAGTTCTTC.

The chain combines TRBV28 with TRBJ2-3; tentatively, D is TRBD2 (5 bases). V was shortened by 11 bases and J by 5 bases, with 20 bases between the two germline ends. The V gene's germline CDR1 is MDHEN and CDR2 SYDVKM. The length of the CDR3 is 14 residues. In nucleotides, the CDR3 is TGTGCCGGCCAGGCCAATCTTGCGGGAGATACGCAGTATTTT. Residues: CAGQANLAGDTQYF.

The rearrangement joins TRBV6-5 to TRBJ2-2; D not resolved. Per germline, CDR1 MNHEY and CDR2 SVGAGI. Trimming took 2 bases from V and 1 from J, leaving 8 bases between them. The CDR3 is 15 amino acids. The DNA for the CDR3 is TGTGCCAGCAGTTACATGGTTTTGAACACCGGGGAGCTGTTTTTT. Residues: CASSYMVLNTGELFF.

This chain connects TRBV19 to TRBJ1-2; unclear D gene. The CDR3 contains 12 residues. Germline assignment: CDR1 LNHDA and CDR2 SQIVND (reference sequence). Between the trimmed V and J ends, which lost 3 bases and 5 bases, there was a span of 7 bases. The CDR3 here is CASSITGYGYTF. DNA of the CDR3: TGTGCCAGTAGTATTACGGGTTATGGCTACACCTTC.

CDR3 protein: CASSGQGSNQPQHF. In DNA form, the CDR3 reads TGTGCCAGCAGTGGGCAGGGGAGTAATCAGCCCCAGCATTTT. This rearrangement joins TRBV6-2 or TRBV6-3 to TRBJ1-5; perhaps TRBD1 as D (6 bases). Germline values: CDR1 MNHEY, CDR2 SVGEGT. Trimming pared 5 bases from V and 4 bases from J, leaving 12 bases between. The CDR3 loop spans 14 amino acids.

The chain joins TRBV12-3 or TRBV12-4 to TRBJ2-6, with D hard to call. V lost 6 bases to trimming and J lost 13 bases, with 10 bases between them. The CDR3 is made up of 11 amino acids. CDR3 DNA: TGTGCCAGCAGAGCCCTAACAGTCCTGACTTTC. It encodes CASRALTVLTF.

The V gene is TRBV27, the J gene TRBJ2-3, with TRBD2 identical over 12 bases. The germline V gene encodes CDR1 MNHEY and CDR2 SMNVEV (reference sequence). J was trimmed by 3 bases and V by 2 bases; bases with no gene match: 3. The CDR3 spans 16 residues. The CDR3 DNA sequence: TGTGCCAGCAGTTTACTAGCGGGGGGGGAAACAGATACGCAGTATTTT. Protein: CASSLLAGGETDTQYF.

The V call is TRBV12-3 or TRBV12-4, the J call TRBJ1-1; D remains ambiguous. The CDR3 extends over 13 amino acids. Trimming stripped 3 bases from V and 0 bases from J, with 5 bases between. CDR3 in DNA: TGTGCCAGCAGTTTCTATATGAACACTGAAGCTTTCTTT. As protein: CASSFYMNTEAFF.

The chain combines TRBV18 with TRBJ2-3; the match to TRBD2 covers 8 bases. Germline CDR1 reads KGHSH; CDR2 reads LQKENI. This CDR3 is built from 18 residues. V lost 4 bases and J lost 4; bases outside the gene matches: 16. The CDR3 here is CASSLTPGLVTRADTQYF. CDR3 coding DNA: TGTGCCAGCTCACTTACCCCGGGACTAGTCACACGGGCAGATACGCAGTATTTT. Looking up the rest from reference TRBV18 and TRBJ2-3 gives the full variable domain: NAGVMQNPRHLVRRRGQEARLRCSPMKGHSHVYWYRQLPEEGLKFMVYLQKENIIDESGMPKERFSAEFPKEGPSILRIQQVVRGDSAAYFCASSLTPGLVTRADTQYFGPGTRLTVL.

J is TRBJ1-2 and V is TRBV29-1; TRBD1 is a possible D gene (6 bases). The germline V and J ends were trimmed by 4 bases and 4 bases, with 16 bases remaining between them. CDR1 is SQVTM, CDR2 ANQGSEA, per germline. The CDR3 loop spans 14 amino acids. For the CDR3, the DNA is TGCAGCGTTGGTGCCCTGGGACATCTCTATGGCTACACCTTC. Protein product: CSVGALGHLYGYTF.

The chain is built from TRBV3-1 (or the pseudogene TRBV3-2) and TRBJ1-2; no reliable D call. In germline, CDR1 is LGHDT, CDR2 YNNKEL (reference sequence). Trimming stripped 1 base from V and 0 bases from J, with 6 bases between. The CDR3 is 14 residues long. Here the CDR3 DNA reads TGTGCCAGCAGCCAAGCCCTGGCTAACTATGGCTACACCTTC. Translating it yields CASSQALANYGYTF.

The chain has TRBV7-9 and TRBJ1-1, with D possibly matching TRBD1 (5 bases). CDR3 length: 15 residues. Deletions cut 3 bases from V and 1 base from J, with 12 bases between. Germline loops: CDR1 SEHNR, CDR2 FQNEAQ (reference sequence). In DNA form, the CDR3 reads TGTGCCAGCAGCTTTTTTGGGGGTTCGAACACTGAAGCTTTCTTT. Protein: CASSFFGGSNTEAFF.

The rearrangement joins TRBV7-9 to TRBJ1-6; D call uncertain. This CDR3 has 15 amino acids. From germline, CDR1 is SEHNR and CDR2 FQNEAQ (reference sequence). The ends were cut back, 5 bases at V and 7 bases at J, with 15 bases in the middle. CDR3 bases: TGTGCCAGCAGCCCTCAGGACGGTGAAAATTCACCCCTCCACTTT. Its protein is CASSPQDGENSPLHF. Full variable domain (rest looked up from reference TRBV7-9 and TRBJ1-6): DTGVSQNPRHKITKRGQNVTFRCDPISEHNRLYWYRQTLGQGPEFLTYFQNEAQLEKSRLLSDRFSAERPKGSFSTLEIQRTEQGDSAMYLCASSPQDGENSPLHFGNGTRLTVT.

The chain links TRBV10-3 to TRBJ1-2; 7 bases are a match to TRBD1. The germline V gene has CDR1 ENHRY and CDR2 SYGVKD. The CDR3 totals 15 residues. V lost 3 bases to trimming and J lost 4 bases; unmatched junction nucleotides: 8. The CDR3 nucleotides are TGTGCCATCAGTGACCACAGGGGTAGTTTCTATGGCTACACCTTC. As protein: CAISDHRGSFYGYTF.

This chain links TRBV7-9 with TRBJ2-7, with D possibly matching TRBD1 (6 bases). CDR1 is SEHNR, CDR2 FQNEAQ, per germline (reference sequence). Between the trimmed V and J ends, which lost 1 base and 3 bases, there was a span of 10 bases. This CDR3 spans 14 amino acids. DNA of the CDR3: TGTGCCAGCAGCTTAGACGGGACAAGCTACGAGCAGTACTTC. This translates into CASSLDGTSYEQYF.

The CDR3 is CASSRDSWGSEQFF. The DNA of the CDR3 is TGTGCCAGCAGCCGCGACAGTTGGGGCAGTGAGCAGTTCTTC. The gene calls are TRBV5-4 and TRBJ2-1; a weak D match, TRBD1 (5 bases). Per the germline V gene, CDR1 is SGHNT and CDR2 is YYREEE (reference sequence). The CDR3 spans 14 residues. The ends were cut back, 4 bases at V and 9 bases at J, with 17 bases in the middle.

The rearrangement links TRBV10-3 to TRBJ1-6, with a tentative D call TRBD1 (5 bases). CDR1 and CDR2 from the germline V gene are ENHRY and SYGVKD. The germline V and J ends were trimmed by 6 bases and 8 bases, with 14 bases remaining between them. This CDR3 comprises 14 residues. CDR3 DNA: TGTGCCATCAGCCAGGACAATACCCATTCACCCCTCCACTTT. Its translation: CAISQDNTHSPLHF.

The chain recombines TRBV7-3 with TRBJ1-1, with 8 bases fitting TRBD1. V lost 5 bases, J lost 1 base, and 9 bases stayed unmatched. Germline V gene lookup returns CDR1 SGHTA and CDR2 FQGTGA. The CDR3 spans 16 residues. The CDR3 sequence is CASSIGQGGGNTEAFF. CDR3 bases: TGTGCCAGCAGCATCGGACAGGGCGGAGGGAACACTGAAGCTTTCTTT.

This sequence joins TRBV7-9 and TRBJ1-5, with D unclear. Per germline, CDR1 SEHNR and CDR2 FQNEAQ (reference sequence). This CDR3 has 14 residues. The V and J ends lost 2 bases and 0 bases respectively, with 5 bases between them. This CDR3 is CASSLLYSNQPQHF. DNA of the CDR3: TGTGCCAGCAGCTTACTATATAGCAATCAGCCCCAGCATTTT.

V gene TRBV14 combines with J gene TRBJ1-4, with 8 bases fitting TRBD1. V was clipped by 4 bases and J by 5 bases; unmatched bases: 3. The CDR3 is 14 residues long. Germline CDR1 and CDR2: SGHDN and FVKESK. CDR3 region: CASSRGTGNEKLFF. CDR3 sequence (DNA): TGTGCCAGCAGCCGGGGGACAGGCAATGAAAAACTGTTTTTT.

This clone was counted a single time. The genes are TRBV9 and TRBJ1-1; no clear D. The V gene's germline CDR1 is SGDLS and CDR2 YYNGEE. The CDR3 covers 14 residues. Trimming took 4 bases from V and 1 from J, leaving 11 bases between them. CDR3 DNA sequence: TGTGCCAGCAGCTCAGACGGCCGGAACACTGAAGCTTTCTTT. This codes for CASSSDGRNTEAFF.

This chain links TRBV4-3 with TRBJ1-6, with TRBD1 matching over 8 bases. The germline gives CDR1 LGHNA, CDR2 YSLEER. The CDR3 totals 14 residues. V gave up 3 bases and J gave up 9 bases; unmatched junction bases: 4. This CDR3 reads CASSQVTGGSPLHF. CDR3 bases: TGCGCCAGCAGCCAGGTTACAGGGGGTTCACCCCTCCACTTT.

The gene calls are TRBV5-1 and TRBJ2-5; the D gene is possibly TRBD1 (6 bases). In germline, CDR1 is SGHRS, CDR2 YFSETQ. V was trimmed by 4 bases and J by 2 bases, leaving 12 bases between them. This CDR3 has 14 amino acids. The CDR3 is CASSAGQYQETQYF. The CDR3 bases are TGCGCCAGCAGCGCCGGACAGTATCAAGAGACCCAGTACTTC.

This clone is a singleton in its sample. The V and J genes are TRBV28 and TRBJ1-6, with 8 bases lining up with TRBD1. CDR3 length: 16 amino acids. Germline V gene lookup returns CDR1 MDHEN and CDR2 SYDVKM. The V segment lost 6 bases and the J segment 3 bases; nucleotides outside the gene matches: 7. The CDR3 loop is CASRSGQVRYNSPLHF. The DNA of the CDR3 is TGTGCCAGCAGATCGGGACAGGTCCGCTATAATTCACCCCTCCACTTT.

This clone has only one observation. This chain links TRBV7-3 with TRBJ1-2, with a weak D call TRBD1 (6 bases). The CDR3 is 15 residues long. Germline CDR1 and CDR2: SGHTA and FQGTGA. Trimming removed 1 base from V and 8 bases from J, with 17 bases in between. CDR3 DNA sequence: TGTGCCAGCAGCTTAAATAGTAACACCAGGGGCGGCTACACCTTC. Its translation is CASSLNSNTRGGYTF.